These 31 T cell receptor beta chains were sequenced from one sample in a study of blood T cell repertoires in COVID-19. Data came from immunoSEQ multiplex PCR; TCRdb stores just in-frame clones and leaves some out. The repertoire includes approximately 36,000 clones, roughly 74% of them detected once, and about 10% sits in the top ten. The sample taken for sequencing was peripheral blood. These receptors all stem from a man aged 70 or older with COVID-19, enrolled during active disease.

The CDR3 reads CASSLDPSYEQYF. Written as DNA, the CDR3 is TGCGCCAGCAGCTTGGATCCCAGCTACGAGCAGTACTTC. The genes are TRBV5-1 and TRBJ2-7; D is unclear. The CDR3 is made up of 13 amino acids. CDR1 and CDR2 from the germline V gene are SGHRS and YFSETQ. Trimming removed 0 bases at V and 3 bases at J, with 7 bases between.

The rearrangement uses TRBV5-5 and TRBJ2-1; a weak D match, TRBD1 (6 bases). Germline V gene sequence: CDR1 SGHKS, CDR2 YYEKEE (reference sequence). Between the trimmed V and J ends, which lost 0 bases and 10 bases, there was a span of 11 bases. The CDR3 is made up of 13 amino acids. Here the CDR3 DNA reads TGTGCCAGCAGCTTGGACAGGGCCTCCGAGCAGTTCTTC. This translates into CASSLDRASEQFF.

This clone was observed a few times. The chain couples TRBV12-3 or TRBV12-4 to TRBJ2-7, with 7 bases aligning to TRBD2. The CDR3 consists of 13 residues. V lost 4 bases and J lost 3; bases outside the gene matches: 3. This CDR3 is CASSYTSDYEQYF. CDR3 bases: TGTGCCAGCAGTTACACTAGCGACTACGAGCAGTACTTC.

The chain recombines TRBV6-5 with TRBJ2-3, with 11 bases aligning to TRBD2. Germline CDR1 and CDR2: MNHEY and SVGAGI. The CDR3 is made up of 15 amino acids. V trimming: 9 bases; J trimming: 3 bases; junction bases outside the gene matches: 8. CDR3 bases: TGTGCCAGTTTTAGCGGGAGGGCCGGGACAGATACGCAGTATTTT. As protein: CASFSGRAGTDTQYF.

This CDR3 is CASSLGAGARTDTQYF. The CDR3 region has the DNA TGCGCCAGCAGCTTGGGGGCGGGGGCTCGCACAGATACGCAGTATTTT. V usage is TRBV5-1 and J usage is TRBJ2-3; tentatively, D is TRBD2 (7 bases). Germline lookup yields CDR1 SGHRS and CDR2 YFSETQ. The CDR3 loop spans 16 amino acids. The V end was cut by 0 bases, the J end by 1 base, with 12 bases between.

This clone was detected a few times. The CDR3 region is CSAGTGRSRTEAFF. CDR3 sequence (DNA): TGCAGCGCTGGGACAGGGCGGAGTAGGACTGAAGCTTTCTTT. The chain links TRBV29-1 to TRBJ1-1, with 9 positions matching TRBD1. The CDR3 has 14 residues. The germline CDR1 and CDR2 sequences are SQVTM and ANQGSEA. V trimming: 7 bases; J trimming: 5 bases; junction bases outside the gene matches: 11.

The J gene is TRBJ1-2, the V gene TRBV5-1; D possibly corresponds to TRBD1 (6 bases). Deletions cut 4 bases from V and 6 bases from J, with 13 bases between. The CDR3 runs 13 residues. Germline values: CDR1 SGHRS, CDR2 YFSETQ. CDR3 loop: CASSPGNRDGYTF. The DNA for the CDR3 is TGCGCCAGCAGCCCCGGAAACAGGGATGGCTACACCTTC.

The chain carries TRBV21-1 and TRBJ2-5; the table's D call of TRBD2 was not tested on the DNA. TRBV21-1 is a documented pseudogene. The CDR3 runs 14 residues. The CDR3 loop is CASSPWRGQETQYF. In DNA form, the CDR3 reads TGTGCCAGCAGCCCCTGGAGGGGCCAAGAGACCCAGTACTTC.

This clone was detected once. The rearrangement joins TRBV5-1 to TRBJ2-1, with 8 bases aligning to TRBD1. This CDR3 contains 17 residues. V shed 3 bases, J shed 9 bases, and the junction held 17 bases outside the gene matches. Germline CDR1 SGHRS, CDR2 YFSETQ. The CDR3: CASSWGRTGLRFSEQFF. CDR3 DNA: TGCGCCAGCAGCTGGGGGAGGACAGGGCTTAGGTTCAGTGAGCAGTTCTTC.

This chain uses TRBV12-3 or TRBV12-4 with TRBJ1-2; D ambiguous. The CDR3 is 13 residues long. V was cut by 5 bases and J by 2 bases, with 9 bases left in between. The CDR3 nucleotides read TGTGCCAGCAGTCCACACCGAAACTATGGCTACACCTTC. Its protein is CASSPHRNYGYTF.

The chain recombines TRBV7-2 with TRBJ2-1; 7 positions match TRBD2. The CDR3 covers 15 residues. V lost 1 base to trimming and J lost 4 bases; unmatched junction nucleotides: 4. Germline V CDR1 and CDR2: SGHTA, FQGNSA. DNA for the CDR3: TGTGCCAGCAGCTTAGTGGCTAGCGGATACAATGAGCAGTTCTTC. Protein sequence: CASSLVASGYNEQFF. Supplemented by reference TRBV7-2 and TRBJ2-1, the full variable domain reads GAGVSQSPSNKVTEKGKDVELRCDPISGHTALYWYRQSLGQGLEFLIYFQGNSAPDKSGLPSDRFSAERTGGSVSTLTIQRTQQEDSAVYLCASSLVASGYNEQFFGPGTRLTVL.

CDR3 bases: TGTGCCAGCAGCATGGACAGGGTATCCTACGAGCAGTACTTC. It translates to CASSMDRVSYEQYF. This rearrangement joins TRBV11-2 to TRBJ2-7, with 8 nucleotides matching TRBD1. V shed 5 bases, J shed 1 base, and the junction held 4 bases outside the gene matches. Per germline, CDR1 SGHAT and CDR2 FQNNGV. The length of the CDR3 is 14 residues.

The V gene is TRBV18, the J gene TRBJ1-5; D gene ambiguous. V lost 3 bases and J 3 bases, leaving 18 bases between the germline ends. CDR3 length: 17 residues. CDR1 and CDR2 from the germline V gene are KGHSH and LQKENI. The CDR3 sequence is CASSPTRSGLVNQPQHF. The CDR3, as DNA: TGTGCCAGCTCACCTACAAGGTCGGGTTTGGTCAATCAGCCCCAGCATTTT.

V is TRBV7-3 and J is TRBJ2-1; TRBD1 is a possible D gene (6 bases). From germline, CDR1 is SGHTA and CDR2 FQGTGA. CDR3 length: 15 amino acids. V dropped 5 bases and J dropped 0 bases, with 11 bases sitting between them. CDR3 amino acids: CASSRLQGSYNEQFF. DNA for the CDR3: TGTGCCAGCAGCCGATTACAGGGCTCCTACAATGAGCAGTTCTTC.

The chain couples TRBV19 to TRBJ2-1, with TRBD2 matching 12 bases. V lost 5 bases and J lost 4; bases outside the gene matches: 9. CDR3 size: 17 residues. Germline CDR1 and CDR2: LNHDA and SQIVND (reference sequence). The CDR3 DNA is TGTGCCAGTAGTTTCCTGACTAGCGGGGGAGCTTACAATGAGCAGTTCTTC. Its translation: CASSFLTSGGAYNEQFF.

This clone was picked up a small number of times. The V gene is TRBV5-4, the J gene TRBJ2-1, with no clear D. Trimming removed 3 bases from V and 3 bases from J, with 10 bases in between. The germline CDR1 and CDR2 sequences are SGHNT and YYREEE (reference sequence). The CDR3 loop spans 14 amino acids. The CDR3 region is CASSYQQYYNEQFF. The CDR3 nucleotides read TGTGCCAGCAGCTACCAACAGTACTACAATGAGCAGTTCTTC.

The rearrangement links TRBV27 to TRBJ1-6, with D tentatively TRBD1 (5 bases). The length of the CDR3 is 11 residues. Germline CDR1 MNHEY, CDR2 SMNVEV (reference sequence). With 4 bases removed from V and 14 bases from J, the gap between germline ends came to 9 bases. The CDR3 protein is CASSWGRSLHF. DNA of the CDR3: TGTGCCAGCAGTTGGGGGAGGTCCCTCCACTTT.

The CDR3 DNA follows: TGCGCCAGCAGCTCAACGACGGGGAACACTGAAGCTTTCTTT. It translates to CASSSTTGNTEAFF. The gene calls are TRBV4-1 and TRBJ1-1; D uncertain. Germline V gene data show CDR1 as MGHRA and CDR2 as YSYEKL. The length of the CDR3 is 14 residues. With 5 bases removed from V and 1 base from J, the gap between germline ends came to 11 bases.

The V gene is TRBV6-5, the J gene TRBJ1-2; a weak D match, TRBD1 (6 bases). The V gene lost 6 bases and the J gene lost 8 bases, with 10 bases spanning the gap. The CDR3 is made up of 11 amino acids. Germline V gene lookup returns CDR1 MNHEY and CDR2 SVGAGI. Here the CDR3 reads CASSPGAGYTF. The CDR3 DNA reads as TGTGCCAGCAGCCCAGGGGCCGGCTACACCTTC.

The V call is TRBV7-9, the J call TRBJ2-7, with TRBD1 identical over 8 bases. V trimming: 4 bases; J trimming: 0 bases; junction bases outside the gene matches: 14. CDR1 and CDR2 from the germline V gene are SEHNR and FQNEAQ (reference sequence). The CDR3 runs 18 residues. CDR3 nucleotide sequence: TGTGCCAGCAGCTCCACGTGGATACAGGGGGGACCCTCCTACGAGCAGTACTTC. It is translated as CASSSTWIQGGPSYEQYF.

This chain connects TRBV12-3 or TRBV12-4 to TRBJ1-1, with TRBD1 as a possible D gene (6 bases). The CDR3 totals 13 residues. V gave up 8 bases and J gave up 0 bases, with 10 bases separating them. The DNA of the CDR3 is TGTGCCAGCCGAACAGGGTTGAACACTGAAGCTTTCTTT. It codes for CASRTGLNTEAFF.

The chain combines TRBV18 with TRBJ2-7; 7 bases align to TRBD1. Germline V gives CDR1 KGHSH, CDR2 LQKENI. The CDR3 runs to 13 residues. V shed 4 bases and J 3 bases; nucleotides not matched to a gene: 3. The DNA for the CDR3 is TGTGCCAGCTCACAAGACAGGGTCTACGAGCAGTACTTC. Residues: CASSQDRVYEQYF.

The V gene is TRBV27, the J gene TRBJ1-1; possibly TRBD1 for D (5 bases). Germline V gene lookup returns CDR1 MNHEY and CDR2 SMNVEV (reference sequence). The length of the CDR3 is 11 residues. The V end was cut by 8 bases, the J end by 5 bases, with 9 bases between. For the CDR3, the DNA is TGTGCCAGCTACCGGGGGACTGAAGCTTTCTTT. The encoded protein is CASYRGTEAFF.

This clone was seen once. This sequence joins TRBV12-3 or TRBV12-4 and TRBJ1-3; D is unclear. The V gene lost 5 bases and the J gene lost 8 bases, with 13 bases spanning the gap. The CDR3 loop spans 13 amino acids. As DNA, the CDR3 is TGTGCCAGCAGTCCCCTGTTGTTCGACACCATATATTTT. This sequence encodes CASSPLLFDTIYF.

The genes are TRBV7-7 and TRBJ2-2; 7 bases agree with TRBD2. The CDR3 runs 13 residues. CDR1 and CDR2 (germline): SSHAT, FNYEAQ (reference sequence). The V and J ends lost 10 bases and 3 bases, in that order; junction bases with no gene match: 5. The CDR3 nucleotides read TGTGCCACAACGGGAGGCTACACCGGGGAGCTGTTTTTT. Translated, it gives CATTGGYTGELFF.

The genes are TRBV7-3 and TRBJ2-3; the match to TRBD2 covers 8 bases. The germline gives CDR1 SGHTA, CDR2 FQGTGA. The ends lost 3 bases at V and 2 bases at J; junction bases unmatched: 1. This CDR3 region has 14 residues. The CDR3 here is CASSFGGATDTQYF. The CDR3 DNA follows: TGTGCCAGCAGCTTCGGGGGGGCCACAGATACGCAGTATTTT.

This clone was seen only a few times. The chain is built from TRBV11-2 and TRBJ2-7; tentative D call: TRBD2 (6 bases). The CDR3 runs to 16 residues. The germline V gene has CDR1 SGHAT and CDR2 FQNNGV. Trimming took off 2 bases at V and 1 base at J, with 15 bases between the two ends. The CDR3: CASSLLVLRGSYEQYF. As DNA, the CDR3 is TGTGCCAGCAGCTTATTAGTCTTACGGGGGTCCTACGAGCAGTACTTC.

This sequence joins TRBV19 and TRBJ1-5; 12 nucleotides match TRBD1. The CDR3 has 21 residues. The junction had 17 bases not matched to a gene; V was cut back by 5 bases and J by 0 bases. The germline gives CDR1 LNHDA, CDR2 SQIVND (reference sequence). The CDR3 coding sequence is TGTGCCAGTAGTGCCATTAGATATTCCGGGACAGGGGGCAATAGCAATCAGCCCCAGCATTTT. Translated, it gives CASSAIRYSGTGGNSNQPQHF.

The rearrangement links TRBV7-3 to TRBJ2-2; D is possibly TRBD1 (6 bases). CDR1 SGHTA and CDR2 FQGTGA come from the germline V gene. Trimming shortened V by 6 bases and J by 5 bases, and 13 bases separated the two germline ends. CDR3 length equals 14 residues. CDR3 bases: TGTGCCAGCAGGTCCGGGACACAGACCGGGGAGCTGTTTTTT. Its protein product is CASRSGTQTGELFF. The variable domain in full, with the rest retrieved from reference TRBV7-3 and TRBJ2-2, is GAGVSQTPSNKVTEKGKYVELRCDPISGHTALYWYRQSLGQGPEFLIYFQGTGAADDSGLPNDRFFAVRPEGSVSTLKIQRTERGDSAVYLCASRSGTQTGELFFGEGSRLTVL.

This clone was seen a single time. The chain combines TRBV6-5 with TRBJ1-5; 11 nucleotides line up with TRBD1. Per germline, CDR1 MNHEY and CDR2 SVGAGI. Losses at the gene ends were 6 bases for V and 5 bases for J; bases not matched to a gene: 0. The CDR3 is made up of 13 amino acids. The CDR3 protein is CASRDRGHQPQHF. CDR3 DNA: TGTGCCAGCAGGGACAGGGGGCATCAGCCCCAGCATTTT.

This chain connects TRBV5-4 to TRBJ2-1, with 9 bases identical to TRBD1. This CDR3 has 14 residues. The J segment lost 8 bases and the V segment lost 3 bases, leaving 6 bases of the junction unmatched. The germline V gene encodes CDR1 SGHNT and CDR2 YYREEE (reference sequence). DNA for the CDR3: TGTGCCAGCAGCTACCGCCGGGACAGGGATGAGCAGTTCTTC. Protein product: CASSYRRDRDEQFF.